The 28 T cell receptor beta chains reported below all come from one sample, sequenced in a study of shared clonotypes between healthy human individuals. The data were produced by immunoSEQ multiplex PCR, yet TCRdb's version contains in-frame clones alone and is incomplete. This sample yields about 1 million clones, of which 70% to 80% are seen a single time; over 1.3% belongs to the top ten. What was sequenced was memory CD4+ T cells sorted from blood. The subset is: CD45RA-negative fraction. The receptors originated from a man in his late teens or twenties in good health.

The CDR3, as DNA: TGTGCCAGCAGCTCTCCGACCCCATCCACAGATACGCAGTATTTT. Its protein is CASSSPTPSTDTQYF. The chain couples TRBV7-2 to TRBJ2-3, with no clear D. Trimming left V 4 bases short and J 2 bases short, with 13 bases between. Germline V lookup: CDR1 SGHTA, CDR2 FQGNSA. There are 15 residues in the CDR3.

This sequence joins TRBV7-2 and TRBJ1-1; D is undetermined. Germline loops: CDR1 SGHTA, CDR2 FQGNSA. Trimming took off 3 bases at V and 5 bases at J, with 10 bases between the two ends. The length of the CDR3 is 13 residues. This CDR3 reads CASSFRLRTEAFF. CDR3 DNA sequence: TGTGCCAGCAGCTTCCGACTGAGGACTGAAGCTTTCTTT.

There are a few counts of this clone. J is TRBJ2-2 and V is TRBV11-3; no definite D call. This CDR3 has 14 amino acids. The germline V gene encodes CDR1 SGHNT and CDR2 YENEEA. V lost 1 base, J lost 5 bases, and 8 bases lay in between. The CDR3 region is CASSLGGITGELFF. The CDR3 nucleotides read TGTGCCAGCAGCTTAGGCGGAATAACCGGGGAGCTGTTTTTT.

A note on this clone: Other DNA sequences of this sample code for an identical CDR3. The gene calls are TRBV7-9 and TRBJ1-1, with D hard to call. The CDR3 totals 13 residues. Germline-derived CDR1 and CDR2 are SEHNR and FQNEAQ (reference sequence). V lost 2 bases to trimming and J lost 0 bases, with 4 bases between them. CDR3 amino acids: CASSLSVNTEAFF. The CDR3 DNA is TGTGCCAGCAGCTTATCAGTGAACACTGAAGCTTTCTTT.

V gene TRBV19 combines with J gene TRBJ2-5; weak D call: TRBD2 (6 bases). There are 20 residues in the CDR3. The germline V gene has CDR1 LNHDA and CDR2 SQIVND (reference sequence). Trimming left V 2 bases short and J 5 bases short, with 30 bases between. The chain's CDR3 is CASSIRSGTGVTQTRETQYF. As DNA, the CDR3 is TGTGCCAGTAGTATAAGGAGTGGGACGGGGGTCACCCAAACGCGGGAGACCCAGTACTTC. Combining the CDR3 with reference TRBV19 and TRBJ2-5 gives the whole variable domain DGGITQSPKYLFRKEGQNVTLSCEQNLNHDAMYWYRQDPGQGLRLIYYSQIVNDFQKGDIAEGYSVSREKKESFPLTVTSAQKNPTAFYLCASSIRSGTGVTQTRETQYFGPGTRLLVL.

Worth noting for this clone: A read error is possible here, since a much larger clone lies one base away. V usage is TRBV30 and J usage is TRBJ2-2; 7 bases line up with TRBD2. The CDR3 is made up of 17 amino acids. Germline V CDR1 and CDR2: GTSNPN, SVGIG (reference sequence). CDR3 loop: CAWRFFGGSLGFGKLFF. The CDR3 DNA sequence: TGTGCCTGGAGATTTTTCGGGGGGTCCCTGGGATTCGGGAAGCTGTTTTTT.

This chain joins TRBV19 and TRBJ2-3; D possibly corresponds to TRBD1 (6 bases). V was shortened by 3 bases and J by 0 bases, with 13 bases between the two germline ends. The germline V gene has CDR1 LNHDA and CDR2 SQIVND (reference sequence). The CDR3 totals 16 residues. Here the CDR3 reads CASSIGTSTSTDTQYF. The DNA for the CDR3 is TGTGCCAGTAGTATCGGGACATCGACTAGCACAGATACGCAGTATTTT.

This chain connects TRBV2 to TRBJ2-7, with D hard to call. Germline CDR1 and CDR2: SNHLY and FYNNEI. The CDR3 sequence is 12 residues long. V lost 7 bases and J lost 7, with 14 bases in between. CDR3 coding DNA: TGTGCCAGCACCTCCGGGCTCAAGGAGCAGTACTTC. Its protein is CASTSGLKEQYF.

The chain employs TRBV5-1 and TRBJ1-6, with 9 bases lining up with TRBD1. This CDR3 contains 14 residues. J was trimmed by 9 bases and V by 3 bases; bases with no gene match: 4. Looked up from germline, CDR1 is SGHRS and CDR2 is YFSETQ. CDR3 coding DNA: TGCGCCAGCAGCTCCCGGGACAGGGTTTCACCCCTCCACTTT. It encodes CASSSRDRVSPLHF.

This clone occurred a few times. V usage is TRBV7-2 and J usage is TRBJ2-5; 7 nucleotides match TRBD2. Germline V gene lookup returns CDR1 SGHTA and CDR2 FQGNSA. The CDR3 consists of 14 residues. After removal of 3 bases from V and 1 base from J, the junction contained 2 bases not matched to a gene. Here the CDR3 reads CASSFGGTQETQYF. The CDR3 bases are TGTGCCAGCAGCTTCGGGGGGACCCAAGAGACCCAGTACTTC.

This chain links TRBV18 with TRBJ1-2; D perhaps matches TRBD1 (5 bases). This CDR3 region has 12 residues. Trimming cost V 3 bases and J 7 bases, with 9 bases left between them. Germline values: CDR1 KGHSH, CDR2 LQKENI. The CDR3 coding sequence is TGTGCCAGCTCACCGGCAGGGATTGGCTACACCTTC. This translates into CASSPAGIGYTF. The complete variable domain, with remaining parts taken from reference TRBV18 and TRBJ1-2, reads NAGVMQNPRHLVRRRGQEARLRCSPMKGHSHVYWYRQLPEEGLKFMVYLQKENIIDESGMPKERFSAEFPKEGPSILRIQQVVRGDSAAYFCASSPAGIGYTFGSGTRLTVV.

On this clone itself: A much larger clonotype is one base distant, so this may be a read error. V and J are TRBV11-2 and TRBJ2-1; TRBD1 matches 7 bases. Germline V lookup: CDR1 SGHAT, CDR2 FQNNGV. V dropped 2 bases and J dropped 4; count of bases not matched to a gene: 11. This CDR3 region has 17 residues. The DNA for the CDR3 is TGTGCCAGCAGCTTACGTCCCGAGACAGGGCCGTACAATGAGCAGTTCTTC. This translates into CASSLRPETGPYNEQFF. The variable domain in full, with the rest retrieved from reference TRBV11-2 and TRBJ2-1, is EAGVAQSPRYKIIEKRQSVAFWCNPISGHATLYWYQQILGQGPKLLIQFQNNGVVDDSQLPKDRFSAERLKGVDSTLKIQPAKLEDSAVYLCASSLRPETGPYNEQFFGPGTRLTVL.

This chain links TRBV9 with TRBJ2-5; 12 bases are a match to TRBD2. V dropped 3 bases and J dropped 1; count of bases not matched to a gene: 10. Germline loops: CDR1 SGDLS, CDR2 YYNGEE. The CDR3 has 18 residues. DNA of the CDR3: TGTGCCAGCAGCGCCATGACTAGCGGGAGACGCTCCCAAGAGACCCAGTACTTC. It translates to CASSAMTSGRRSQETQYF.

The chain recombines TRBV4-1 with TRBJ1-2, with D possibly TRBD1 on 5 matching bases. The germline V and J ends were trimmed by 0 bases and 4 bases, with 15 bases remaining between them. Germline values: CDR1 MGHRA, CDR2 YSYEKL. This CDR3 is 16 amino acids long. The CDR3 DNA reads TGCGCCAGCAGCCAAGAAGGCGAGGGGTTCAGCTATGGCTACACCTTC. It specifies CASSQEGEGFSYGYTF.

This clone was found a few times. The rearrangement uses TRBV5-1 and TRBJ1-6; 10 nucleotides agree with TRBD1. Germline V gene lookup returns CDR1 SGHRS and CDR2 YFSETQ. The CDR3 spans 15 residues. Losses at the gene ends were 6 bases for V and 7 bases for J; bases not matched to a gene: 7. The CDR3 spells CASKTGTGENSPLHF. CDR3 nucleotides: TGCGCCAGCAAGACCGGGACAGGGGAAAATTCACCCCTCCACTTT.

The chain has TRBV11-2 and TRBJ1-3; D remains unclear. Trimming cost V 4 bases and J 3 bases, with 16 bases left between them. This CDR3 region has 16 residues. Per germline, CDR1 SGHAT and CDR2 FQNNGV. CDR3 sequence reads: CASSSPPGISGNTIYF. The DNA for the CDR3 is TGTGCCAGCAGCTCCCCCCCCGGAATAAGTGGAAACACCATATATTTT.

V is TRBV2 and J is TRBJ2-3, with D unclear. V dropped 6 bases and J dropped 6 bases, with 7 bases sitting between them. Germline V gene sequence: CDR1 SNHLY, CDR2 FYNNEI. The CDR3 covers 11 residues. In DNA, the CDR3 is TGTGCCAGCAGCCTCCTTGATACGCAGTATTTT. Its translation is CASSLLDTQYF.

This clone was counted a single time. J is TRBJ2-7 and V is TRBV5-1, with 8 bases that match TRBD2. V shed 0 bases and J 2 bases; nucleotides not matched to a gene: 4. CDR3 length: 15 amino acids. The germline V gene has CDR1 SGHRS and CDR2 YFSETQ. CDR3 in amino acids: CASSLVSGGTYEQYF. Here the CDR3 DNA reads TGCGCCAGCAGCTTGGTTTCGGGGGGGACCTACGAGCAGTACTTC.

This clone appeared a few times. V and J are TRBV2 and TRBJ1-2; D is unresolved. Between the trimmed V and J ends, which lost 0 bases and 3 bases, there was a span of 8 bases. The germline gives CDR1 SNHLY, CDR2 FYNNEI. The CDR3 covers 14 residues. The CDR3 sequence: CASSEAGGHYGYTF. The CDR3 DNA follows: TGTGCCAGCAGTGAAGCAGGCGGACACTATGGCTACACCTTC.

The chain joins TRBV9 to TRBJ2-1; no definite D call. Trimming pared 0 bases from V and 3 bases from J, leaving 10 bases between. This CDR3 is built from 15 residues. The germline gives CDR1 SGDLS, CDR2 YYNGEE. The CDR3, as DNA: TGTGCCAGCAGCGTAGCGGCGGTGAACTACAATGAGCAGTTCTTC. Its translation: CASSVAAVNYNEQFF.

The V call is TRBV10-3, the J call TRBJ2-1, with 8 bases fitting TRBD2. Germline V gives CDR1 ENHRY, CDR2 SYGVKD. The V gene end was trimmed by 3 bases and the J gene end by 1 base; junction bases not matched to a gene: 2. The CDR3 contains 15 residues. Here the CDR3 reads CAISDTGGSYNEQFF. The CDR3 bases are TGTGCCATCAGTGACACGGGGGGGTCCTACAATGAGCAGTTCTTC.

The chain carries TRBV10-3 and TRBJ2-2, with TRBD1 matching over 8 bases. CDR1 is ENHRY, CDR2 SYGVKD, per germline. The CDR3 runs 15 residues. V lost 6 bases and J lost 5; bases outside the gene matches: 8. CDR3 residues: CAIRVDRVGTGELFF. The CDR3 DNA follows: TGTGCCATCAGGGTGGACAGGGTGGGGACCGGGGAGCTGTTTTTT.

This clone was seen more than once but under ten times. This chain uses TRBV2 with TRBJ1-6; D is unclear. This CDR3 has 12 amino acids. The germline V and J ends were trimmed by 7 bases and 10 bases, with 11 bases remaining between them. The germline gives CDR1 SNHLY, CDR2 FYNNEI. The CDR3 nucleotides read TGTGCCAGCAACTCTCGAGGATCACCCCTCCACTTT. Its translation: CASNSRGSPLHF.

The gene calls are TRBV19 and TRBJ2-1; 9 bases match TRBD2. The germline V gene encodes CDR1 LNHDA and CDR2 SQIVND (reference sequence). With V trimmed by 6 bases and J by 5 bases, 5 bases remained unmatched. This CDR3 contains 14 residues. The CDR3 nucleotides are TGTGCCAGTAGCATAATAGCGGGAGACAATGAGCAGTTCTTC. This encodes CASSIIAGDNEQFF. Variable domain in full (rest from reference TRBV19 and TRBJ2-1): DGGITQSPKYLFRKEGQNVTLSCEQNLNHDAMYWYRQDPGQGLRLIYYSQIVNDFQKGDIAEGYSVSREKKESFPLTVTSAQKNPTAFYLCASSIIAGDNEQFFGPGTRLTVL.

This chain's CDR3 is CASSEEPGAGEQYF. CDR3 nucleotide sequence: TGTGCCAGCAGCGAAGAACCGGGGGCCGGGGAGCAGTACTTC. The J gene is TRBJ2-7, the V gene TRBV9; D possibly matches TRBD1 or TRBD2 (6 bases each). V gave up 3 bases and J gave up 7 bases, with 17 bases separating them. In germline, CDR1 is SGDLS, CDR2 YYNGEE. This CDR3 contains 14 residues.

In DNA, the CDR3 is TGTGCCAGCAGTTACAGGGTTGGTGCGGGGTCACCCCTCCACTTT. Translated: CASSYRVGAGSPLHF. The chain recombines TRBV27 with TRBJ1-6; tentatively, D is TRBD1 (6 bases). Germline V gene lookup returns CDR1 MNHEY and CDR2 SMNVEV (reference sequence). The CDR3 contains 15 residues. V dropped 4 bases and J dropped 10 bases, with 17 bases sitting between them.

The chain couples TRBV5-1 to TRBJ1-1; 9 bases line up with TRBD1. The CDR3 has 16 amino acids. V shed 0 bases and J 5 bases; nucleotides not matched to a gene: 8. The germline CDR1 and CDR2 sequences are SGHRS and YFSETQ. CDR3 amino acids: CASSLAGLGTGTEAFF. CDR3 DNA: TGCGCCAGCAGCTTGGCAGGTTTAGGGACAGGGACTGAAGCTTTCTTT.

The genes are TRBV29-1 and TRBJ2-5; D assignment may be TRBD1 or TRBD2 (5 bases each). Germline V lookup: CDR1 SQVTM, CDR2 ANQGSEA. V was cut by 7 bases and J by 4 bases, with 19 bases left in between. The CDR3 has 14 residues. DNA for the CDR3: TGCAGCGCCAGCGGTTCCCCTGGGGGAGAGACCCAGTACTTC. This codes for CSASGSPGGETQYF.